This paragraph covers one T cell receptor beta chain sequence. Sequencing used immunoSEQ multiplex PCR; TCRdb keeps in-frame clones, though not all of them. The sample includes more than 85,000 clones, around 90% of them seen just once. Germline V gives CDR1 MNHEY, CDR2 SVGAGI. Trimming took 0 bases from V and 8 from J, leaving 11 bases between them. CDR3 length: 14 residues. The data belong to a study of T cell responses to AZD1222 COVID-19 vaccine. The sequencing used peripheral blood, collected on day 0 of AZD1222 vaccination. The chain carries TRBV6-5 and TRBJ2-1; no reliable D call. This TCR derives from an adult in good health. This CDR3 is CASSYSPVGDEQFF. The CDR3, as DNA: TGTGCCAGCAGTTACTCTCCGGTTGGCGATGAGCAGTTCTTC.